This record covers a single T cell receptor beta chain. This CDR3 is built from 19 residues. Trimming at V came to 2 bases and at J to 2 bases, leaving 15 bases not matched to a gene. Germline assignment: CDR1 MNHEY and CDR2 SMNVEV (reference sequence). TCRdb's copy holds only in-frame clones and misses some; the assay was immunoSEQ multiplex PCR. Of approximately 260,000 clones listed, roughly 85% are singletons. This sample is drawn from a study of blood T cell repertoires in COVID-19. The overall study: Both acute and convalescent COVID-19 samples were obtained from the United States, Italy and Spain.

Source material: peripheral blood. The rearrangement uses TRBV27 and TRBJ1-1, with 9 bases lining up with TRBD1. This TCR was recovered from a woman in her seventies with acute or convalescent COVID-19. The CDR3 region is CASSLGTPGQGRRNTEAFF. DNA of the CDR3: TGTGCCAGCAGTTTAGGGACTCCGGGACAGGGACGAAGAAACACTGAAGCTTTCTTT.